Listed here are 17 T cell receptor beta chains from one sample, sequenced in a study of T-cell reconstitution after alpha-beta-depleted transplantation in children. It was with unique molecular identifiers that the TCRbeta library was prepared. One entry per CDR3 protein, called by TCRdb with MiXCR from the PCR reads. The profile shows 500,000 to 750,000 distinct CDR3 sequences, 10% to 15% of them singletons. Here the sequenced sample was PBMCs, mostly from graft donor cells, taken 360 days after TCRalphabeta/CD19-depleted stem cell transplant. The receptors were gathered from a male patient younger than 18 who had a stem cell transplant for acute myeloid leukemia, so the T cells may come from the graft donor.

V is TRBV20-1 and J is TRBJ2-5; weak D call: TRBD1 (6 bases). Germline-derived CDR1 and CDR2 are DFQATT and SNEGSKA (reference sequence). V was clipped by 5 bases and J by 0 bases, with 7 bases between them. The CDR3 runs to 12 residues. The CDR3 DNA sequence: TGCAGTGCTGAGGGGGACCAAGAGACCCAGTACTTC. Translated, it gives CSAEGDQETQYF.

The table lists this clonotype with a few counts. This rearrangement joins TRBV18 to TRBJ2-7, with TRBD2 matching 13 bases. The CDR3 sequence is 16 residues long. Germline assignment: CDR1 KGHSH and CDR2 LQKENI. Trimming cost V 6 bases and J 3 bases; bases outside gene matches: 8. CDR3 amino acids: CASSQSGTSGVYEQYF. The CDR3 coding sequence is TGTGCCAGCTCGCAATCCGGGACTAGCGGGGTCTACGAGCAGTACTTC.

The chain uses TRBV29-1 and TRBJ2-1; the match to TRBD2 covers 9 bases. Germline loops: CDR1 SQVTM, CDR2 ANQGSEA. The CDR3 extends over 15 amino acids. Germline trimming cut 0 bases from V and 8 bases from J; bases unmatched to any gene: 8. The CDR3 DNA reads as TGCAGCGTTGAAGAGGGGCTAGCGGGACTCGATGAGCAGTTCTTC. Protein product: CSVEEGLAGLDEQFF.

The chain uses TRBV5-1 and TRBJ2-1; 9 bases are a match to TRBD2. CDR3 length: 16 residues. Germline trimming cut 0 bases from V and 2 bases from J; bases unmatched to any gene: 3. Germline CDR1 and CDR2: SGHRS and YFSETQ. The CDR3 loop reads CASSLVGTSTYNEQFF. Written as DNA, the CDR3 is TGCGCCAGCAGCTTGGTTGGGACTAGCACCTACAATGAGCAGTTCTTC.

This clonotype was seen more than once but under ten times. The CDR3 sequence: CASSLIAPAGVSYEQYF. DNA for the CDR3: TGTGCCAGCTCACTTATCGCCCCGGCGGGAGTCTCGTACGAGCAGTACTTC. The genes are TRBV18 and TRBJ2-7; 7 bases agree with TRBD2. The CDR3 has 17 amino acids. Germline V gene sequence: CDR1 KGHSH, CDR2 LQKENI. V lost 4 bases to trimming and J lost 4 bases; unmatched junction nucleotides: 16.

This clonotype turned up a few times. V usage is TRBV9 and J usage is TRBJ1-2, with TRBD1 identical over 8 bases. The CDR3 sequence is 13 residues long. With 4 bases clipped from V and 8 bases from J, the junction kept 7 bases outside the gene matches. Germline CDR1 is SGDLS and CDR2 is YYNGEE. The CDR3 is CASSMGQAAGYTF. CDR3 DNA sequence: TGTGCCAGCAGCATGGGACAGGCTGCGGGCTACACCTTC.

This chain joins TRBV11-2 and TRBJ2-1; the match to TRBD2 covers 7 bases. The V segment lost 5 bases and the J segment 3 bases; nucleotides outside the gene matches: 13. The CDR3 is 17 amino acids. CDR1 is SGHAT, CDR2 FQNNGV, per germline. CDR3 in DNA: TGTGCCAGCAGCCTAACGGTGGGCGGGAGTTTCTACAATGAGCAGTTCTTC. This gives the protein CASSLTVGGSFYNEQFF.

This clonotype has at least ten counts. CDR3 sequence reads: CASTGLDLVTGDTQYF. CDR3 in DNA: TGTGCCAGCACGGGACTAGACCTAGTGACGGGAGATACGCAGTATTTT. This chain joins TRBV21-1 and TRBJ2-3; TRBD2 reflects the table's D call only, with no check against the DNA. TRBV21-1 is a listed pseudogene. The CDR3 is 16 amino acids.

This clonotype has just a few counts. This chain joins TRBV6-1 and TRBJ1-5; 7 positions agree with TRBD1. The J segment lost 6 bases and the V segment lost 6 bases, leaving 8 bases of the junction unmatched. This CDR3 region has 14 residues. Germline lookup yields CDR1 MNHNS and CDR2 SASEGT. CDR3 nucleotides: TGTGCCAGCAGCCTGACAGGGAATGCTCAGCCCCAGCATTTT. Protein: CASSLTGNAQPQHF.

This rearrangement joins TRBV6-5 to TRBJ1-2; D remains unclear. This CDR3 region has 13 residues. Germline-derived CDR1 and CDR2 are MNHEY and SVGAGI. The V end lost 0 bases, the J end lost 8 bases, and 10 bases lay between the germline ends. The CDR3 here is CASSYSGQPGYTF. The CDR3, as DNA: TGTGCCAGCAGTTACTCAGGGCAGCCGGGCTACACCTTC.

The J gene is TRBJ2-5, the V gene TRBV19; the D is unclear. Germline assignment: CDR1 LNHDA and CDR2 SQIVND (reference sequence). The V end was cut by 1 base, the J end by 5 bases, with 8 bases between. The CDR3 length is 13 residues. The CDR3 loop is CASSIGLLETQYF. The DNA of the CDR3 is TGTGCCAGTAGTATAGGGCTTTTGGAGACCCAGTACTTC.

The rearrangement links TRBV20-1 to TRBJ2-1; TRBD1 agrees at 7 bases. The ends lost 3 bases at V and 5 bases at J; junction bases unmatched: 7. The CDR3 covers 14 residues. The germline V gene encodes CDR1 DFQATT and CDR2 SNEGSKA (reference sequence). This chain's CDR3 is CSARPGGPNNEQFF. The CDR3 DNA reads TGCAGTGCTAGGCCAGGGGGTCCCAACAATGAGCAGTTCTTC.

The CDR3: CSVPDRRANTGELFF. CDR3 bases: TGCAGTGTCCCCGACAGGAGAGCGAACACCGGGGAGCTGTTTTTT. J is TRBJ2-2 and V is TRBV20-1, with D perhaps TRBD1 (6 bases). Germline V CDR1 and CDR2: DFQATT, SNEGSKA (reference sequence). The ends were cut back, 7 bases at V and 0 bases at J, with 15 bases in the middle. CDR3 size: 15 residues.

This clonotype was seen only a few times. The V gene is TRBV30, the J gene TRBJ2-7; 7 bases map to TRBD1. CDR1 and CDR2 from the germline V gene are GTSNPN and SVGIG (reference sequence). There are 13 residues in the CDR3. After removal of 4 bases from V and 3 bases from J, the junction contained 6 bases not matched to a gene. This chain's CDR3 is CAWTRTGDYEQYF. The CDR3 coding sequence is TGTGCCTGGACTCGGACAGGCGACTACGAGCAGTACTTC.

This clonotype occurred many times. The rearrangement links TRBV13 to TRBJ2-2; D remains ambiguous. This CDR3 comprises 12 residues. V was pared by 5 bases and J by 8 bases, with 9 bases between. CDR1 is PRHDT, CDR2 FYEKMQ, per germline (reference sequence). DNA for the CDR3: TGTGCCAGCAGCCCCCTTTTTGGGGAGCTGTTTTTT. Translated: CASSPLFGELFF. Based on the CDR3 plus reference TRBV13 and TRBJ2-2, the full variable domain is AAGVIQSPRHLIKEKRETATLKCYPIPRHDTVYWYQQGPGQDPQFLISFYEKMQSDKGSIPDRFSAQQFSDYHSELNMSSLELGDSALYFCASSPLFGELFFGEGSRLTVL.

The gene calls are TRBV28 and TRBJ2-7; 11 bases match TRBD2. CDR1 and CDR2 from the germline V gene are MDHEN and SYDVKM. The trim removed 3 bases at V and 3 bases at J, leaving 4 bases unmatched. CDR3 size: 15 residues. The CDR3: CASSFRLAGNYEQYF. The DNA of the CDR3 is TGTGCCAGCAGTTTCCGACTAGCGGGGAACTACGAGCAGTACTTC.

Ten or more counts support this clonotype. This rearrangement joins TRBV28 to TRBJ2-1; the match to TRBD2 covers 13 bases. J lost 0 bases, V lost 4 bases, and 12 bases had no gene match. Per the germline V gene, CDR1 is MDHEN and CDR2 is SYDVKM. The CDR3 consists of 20 residues. CDR3 residues: CASSSRLAGGSYLSYNEQFF. The DNA of the CDR3 is TGTGCCAGCAGTTCCAGACTAGCGGGAGGTTCTTACCTCTCCTACAATGAGCAGTTCTTC.